Following are 5 T cell receptor beta chains from one sample sequenced in a study of T-cell memory formation after mild COVID-19. TCRdb analysed the 5' RACE reads with MiXCR anew, one entry per CDR3 protein. The repertoire consists of 300,000 to 400,000 distinct CDR3 sequences, with around 27% occurring once and the leading ten covering roughly 13%. The material sequenced was PBMCs or a T cell subset sorted from them (not recorded which). These receptors all stem from an adult woman who had mild COVID-19 (a few samples of this study predate the infection). Cell type and time point are not known.

This clonotype was seen a few times. J is TRBJ2-1 and V is TRBV7-9, with a possible D match to TRBD2 (6 bases). The germline V gene encodes CDR1 SEHNR and CDR2 FQNEAQ (reference sequence). The CDR3 contains 17 residues. V lost 1 base and J lost 2, with 15 bases in between. The DNA of the CDR3 is TGTGCCAGCAGCTTAGACCTTTCCGGGACTGCCTACAATGAGCAGTTCTTC. It is translated as CASSLDLSGTAYNEQFF.

The V and J genes are TRBV12-3 or TRBV12-4 and TRBJ1-1, with unresolved D. The CDR3 length is 14 residues. Between the trimmed V and J ends, which lost 6 bases and 6 bases, there was a span of 17 bases. The CDR3 DNA reads TGTGCCAGCAGACCGGACGGCGGAGGGTCTGAAGCTTTCTTT. Its protein is CASRPDGGGSEAFF.

The V and J genes are TRBV20-1 and TRBJ1-5; D is unclear. Trimming shortened V by 0 bases and J by 6 bases, and 6 bases separated the two germline ends. This CDR3 contains 12 residues. Germline V lookup: CDR1 DFQATT, CDR2 SNEGSKA (reference sequence). The CDR3 region is CSARDQFQPQHF. Written as DNA, the CDR3 is TGCAGTGCTAGAGATCAGTTTCAGCCCCAGCATTTT.

This clonotype appeared a few times. This rearrangement joins TRBV15 to TRBJ2-7, with a tentative D call TRBD1 (6 bases). This CDR3 is built from 14 residues. The germline CDR1 and CDR2 sequences are LNHNV and YYDKDF (reference sequence). With 0 bases removed from V and 3 bases from J, the gap between germline ends came to 9 bases. The CDR3 loop reads CATSRDGTYYEQYF. The CDR3 nucleotides read TGTGCCACCAGCAGAGATGGGACATACTACGAGCAGTACTTC.

This clonotype was seen a handful of times. The chain couples TRBV10-3 to TRBJ1-1; D is uncertain. Germline loops: CDR1 ENHRY, CDR2 SYGVKD. Trimming took off 4 bases at V and 0 bases at J, with 12 bases between the two ends. The CDR3 consists of 15 residues. In DNA, the CDR3 is TGTGCCATCAGTGTCGTAGGTCAGGTGAACACTGAAGCTTTCTTT. As protein: CAISVVGQVNTEAFF.